A selection of T cell receptor beta chains follows, all from one sample in a study of T-cell reconstitution after alpha-beta-depleted transplantation in children. TCRdb independently ran MiXCR on the PCR reads; one entry per CDR3 protein. The table lists some 550,000 distinct CDR3 sequences, approximately 22% of them singletons. The sequencing used PBMCs, mostly from graft donor cells, collected 360 days after TCRalphabeta/CD19-depleted stem cell transplant. These receptors originate from a boy under two years old who had a stem cell transplant for acute myeloid leukemia, so the T cells may come from the graft donor. Each CDR3 is given with its conserved first and last residue. Fields, in order: J gene, clone size, D gene, V gene, CDR3 protein, CDR3 DNA. D genes are given only for firm matches. Only some rows state a clone size, as once, few, many or a class for expanded clones.

>TRBJ2-5|NA|TRBD2|TRBV18
CASSRGLAGALQETQYF
TGTGCCAGCTCTCGAGGACTAGCGGGGGCCTTACAAGAGACCCAGTACTTC
>TRBJ2-5|many|NA|TRBV11-2
CASSLGGPRRETQYF
TGTGCCAGCAGCTTAGGGGGGCCTCGACGGGAGACCCAGTACTTC
>TRBJ2-1|many|TRBD2|TRBV20-1
CSAVRGGPYNEQFF
TGCAGTGCTGTCCGGGGGGGCCCTTACAATGAGCAGTTCTTC
>TRBJ2-2|many|NA|TRBV20-1
CSARTGENTGELFF
TGCAGTGCTAGAACCGGCGAGAACACCGGGGAGCTGTTTTTT
>TRBJ2-3|NA|NA|TRBV7-6
CASSLAYSGDTQYF
TGTGCCAGCAGCTTAGCGTACAGCGGAGATACGCAGTATTTT
>TRBJ1-6|many|TRBD1|TRBV20-1
CSARFRGDSPLHF
TGCAGTGCTAGGTTCAGGGGGGATTCACCCCTCCACTTT
>TRBJ1-1|NA|NA|TRBV20-1
CSARDLTQNTEAFF
TGCAGTGCTAGAGATCTGACCCAGAACACTGAAGCTTTCTTT
>TRBJ2-1|NA|NA|TRBV6-5
CASSSGSDVYNEQFF
TGTGCCAGCAGTTCAGGGAGTGATGTGTACAATGAGCAGTTCTTC
>TRBJ2-2|many|TRBD2|TRBV20-1
CSALGLAPGELFF
TGCAGTGCCTTGGGACTAGCGCCCGGGGAGCTGTTTTTT
>TRBJ1-6|NA|TRBD1|TRBV20-1
CSVPGQGRSSYNSPLHF
TGCAGTGTACCCGGACAGGGACGAAGCTCCTATAATTCACCCCTCCACTTT
>TRBJ1-1|NA|NA|TRBV6-1
CASTPLTGLNTEAFF
TGTGCCAGCACCCCCCTTACAGGCCTTAACACTGAAGCTTTCTTT
>TRBJ2-1|many|TRBD1|TRBV15
CATAGQGTYNEQFF
TGTGCCACCGCGGGACAGGGGACCTACAATGAGCAGTTCTTC
>TRBJ2-1|many|TRBD1|TRBV12-3/TRBV12-4
CASRGDSYNEQFF
TGTGCCAGCAGGGGGGACAGCTACAATGAGCAGTTCTTC
>TRBJ2-1|few|NA|TRBV20-1
CSASGLIYNEQFF
TGCAGTGCTAGCGGACTTATCTACAATGAGCAGTTCTTC
>TRBJ2-3|NA|TRBD2|TRBV11-3
CASTPRGLAGTTDTQYF
TGTGCCAGCACCCCCCGAGGGCTAGCGGGGACCACAGATACGCAGTATTTT
>TRBJ2-1|NA|TRBD1|TRBV9
CASSVGGTGGTKQFF
TGTGCCAGCAGCGTAGGGGGGACAGGGGGCACTAAGCAGTTCTTC
>TRBJ2-4|few|NA|TRBV12-3/TRBV12-4
CASSALAKNIQYF
TGTGCCAGCAGTGCCTTAGCCAAAAACATTCAGTACTTC
>TRBJ2-1|NA|NA|TRBV20-1
CSASVGPARNEQFF
TGCAGTGCTAGTGTAGGGCCGGCTAGAAATGAGCAGTTCTTC
>TRBJ1-5|NA|NA|TRBV5-1
CASSLGENNQPQHF
TGCGCCAGCAGCTTGGGAGAAAACAATCAGCCCCAGCATTTT
>TRBJ2-1|few|TRBD2|TRBV6-1
CASSFGLAGGAYNEQFF
TGTGCCAGCAGCTTCGGACTAGCGGGGGGGGCCTACAATGAGCAGTTCTTC
>TRBJ2-5|many|TRBD1|TRBV7-9
CASSLLQGAQETQYF
TGTGCCAGCAGCTTACTTCAGGGGGCCCAAGAGACCCAGTACTTC
>TRBJ2-3|many|NA|TRBV29-1
CSVDRGDSPTDTQYF
TGCAGCGTTGATCGGGGGGACAGTCCCACAGATACGCAGTATTTT
>TRBJ2-1|few|TRBD1|TRBV12-3/TRBV12-4
CASSLRTGLNEQFF
TGTGCCAGCAGTTTAAGGACAGGGCTTAATGAGCAGTTCTTC